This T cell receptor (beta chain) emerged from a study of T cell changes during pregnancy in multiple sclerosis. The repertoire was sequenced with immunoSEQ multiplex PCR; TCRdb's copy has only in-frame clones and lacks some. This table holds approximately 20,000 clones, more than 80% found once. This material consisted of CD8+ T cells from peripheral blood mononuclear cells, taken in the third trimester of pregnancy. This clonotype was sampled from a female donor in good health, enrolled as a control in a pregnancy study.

The CDR3 is CASSSSGGKETQYF. CDR3 in DNA: TGTGCCAGCAGCTCTAGCGGGGGGAAAGAGACCCAGTACTTC. The chain employs TRBV11-2 and TRBJ2-5; 11 bases agree with TRBD2. Per germline, CDR1 SGHAT and CDR2 FQNNGV. The V gene end was trimmed by 4 bases and the J gene end by 3 bases; junction bases not matched to a gene: 1. The CDR3 loop spans 14 amino acids.